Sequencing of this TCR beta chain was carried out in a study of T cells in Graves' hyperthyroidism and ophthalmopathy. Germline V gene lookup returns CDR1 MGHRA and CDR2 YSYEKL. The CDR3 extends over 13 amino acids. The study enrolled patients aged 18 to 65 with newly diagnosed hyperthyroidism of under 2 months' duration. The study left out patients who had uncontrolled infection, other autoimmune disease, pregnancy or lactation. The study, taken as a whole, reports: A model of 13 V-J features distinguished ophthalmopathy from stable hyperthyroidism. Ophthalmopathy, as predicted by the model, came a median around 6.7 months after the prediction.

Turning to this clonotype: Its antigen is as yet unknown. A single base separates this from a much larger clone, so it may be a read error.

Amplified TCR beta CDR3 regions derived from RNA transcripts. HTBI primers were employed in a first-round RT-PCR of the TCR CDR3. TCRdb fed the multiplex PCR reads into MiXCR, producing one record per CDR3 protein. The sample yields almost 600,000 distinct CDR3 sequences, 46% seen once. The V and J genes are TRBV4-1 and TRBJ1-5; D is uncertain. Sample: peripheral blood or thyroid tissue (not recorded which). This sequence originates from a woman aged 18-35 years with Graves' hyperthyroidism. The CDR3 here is CVSSREDAQPQHF. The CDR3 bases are TGCGTCAGCAGCCGAGAGGACGCCCAGCCCCAGCATTTT.